This T cell receptor beta chain appears in the sequencing data of a study of T cells after yellow fever vaccination (dated by TCRdb to the late 2010s). Describing the broader study: Libraries from fractions with low cell numbers were prepared with the SMART-Seq v4 Ultra Low Input RNA kit. Blood samples were taken at several timepoints before and after primary and secondary immunization, and bulk PBMC replicates and cell subsets were isolated. Two healthy male donors made up the cohort, one aged 18 to 29 years and the other aged 30 to 40 years. Bulk TCR alpha and beta repertoires were sequenced longitudinally to track T-cell clones before and after primary and booster YFV17D yellow fever vaccination.

Sequencing relied on an Illumina NovaSeq 6000. TCR cDNA was made using 5'RACE template switching, a step that added a universal primer site and unique molecular identifiers. cDNA synthesis was primed from both the TCR alpha and TCR beta constant segments. Library amplification involved two PCR steps, and the second step added sample barcodes and sequencing adapters. Libraries were sequenced on Illumina HiSeq 2500 (2x100 bp) or NovaSeq (2x150 bp). The authors' analysis ran thus. MIGEC was used to demultiplex reads and collapse the reads into UMI consensus sequences, and MiXCR was used for V(D)J alignment. Using edgeR on replicate PBMC samples, clonotypes were called vaccine-responding if FDR was below 0.01 and the log2 fold change was above 5 up to day 15. Each bulk clonotype was labeled CD4 or CD8 based on which sequenced repertoire, CD4 or CD8, contained the clonotype at higher abundance. TCRdb reanalyzed the raw reads on its own, using fastp at Q25 for trimming and MiXCR for clone calling, and kept in-frame beta chains. Every entry covers one CDR3 protein and lists the most common genes and DNA from its rows. What appears here as the V and J calls and clone size reflects TCRdb's work, not the paper's. A total of 300,000 to 400,000 distinct CDR3 sequences appear in this sample, about an eighth of them only once. The ten largest make up roughly 3% of the sample.

Comments on this clonotype: Its antigen specificity is not known. No base-level quality is on record; no much larger clone is a single base apart.

Trimming takes 1 base off V and 6 bases off J; junction bases not matched to a gene: 8. From the cysteine up to the phenylalanine, the CDR3 has a length of 15 residues. The entry retains the CDR3 DNA only, 45 bases that are in frame from base 1. The germline V gene provides CDR1 KGHSH and CDR2 LQKENI. The study at large found these results: Only a couple of donors were included in the study, so the extent to which the findings can be generalized is limited. The secondary T-cell response was weaker than the primary response but faster, peaking on day 5 instead of day 15. A small fraction of clonotypes appeared in both the CD4 and CD8 compartments, likely as a result of convergent recombination. After the booster, most clones that had expanded after primary vaccination were detected again (about 95% of CD4 and around nine tenths of CD8), suggesting broad maintenance of memory. Computational filtering was needed because FACS-sorted repertoires could contain abundant contaminating clonotypes from the bulk population.

What this sample's treatment or condition label stands for: live attenuated yellow fever vaccine strain. A standard Ficoll-Paque protocol was used to isolate PBMCs from peripheral blood. Dynabeads CD4 and CD8 positive selection kits were used to isolate CD4 and CD8 T-cell fractions. TriZol was used to extract RNA from bulk PBMCs, from CD4 and CD8 fractions, and from dextramer-positive and dextramer-negative fractions. This sequence originates from a man aged 18 to 29 who received the YFV17D yellow fever vaccine. The sample consisted of CD4+ T cells sorted from PBMCs, taken 15 days after the yellow fever booster vaccination. The chain is made from TRBV18 and TRBJ2-7, with 8 middle bases fitting TRBD2. The CDR3 corresponds to CASSPRGAGGAEQYF. The DNA sequence reads TGTGCCAGCTCACCACGAGGGGCGGGGGGTGCCGAGCAGTACTTC.